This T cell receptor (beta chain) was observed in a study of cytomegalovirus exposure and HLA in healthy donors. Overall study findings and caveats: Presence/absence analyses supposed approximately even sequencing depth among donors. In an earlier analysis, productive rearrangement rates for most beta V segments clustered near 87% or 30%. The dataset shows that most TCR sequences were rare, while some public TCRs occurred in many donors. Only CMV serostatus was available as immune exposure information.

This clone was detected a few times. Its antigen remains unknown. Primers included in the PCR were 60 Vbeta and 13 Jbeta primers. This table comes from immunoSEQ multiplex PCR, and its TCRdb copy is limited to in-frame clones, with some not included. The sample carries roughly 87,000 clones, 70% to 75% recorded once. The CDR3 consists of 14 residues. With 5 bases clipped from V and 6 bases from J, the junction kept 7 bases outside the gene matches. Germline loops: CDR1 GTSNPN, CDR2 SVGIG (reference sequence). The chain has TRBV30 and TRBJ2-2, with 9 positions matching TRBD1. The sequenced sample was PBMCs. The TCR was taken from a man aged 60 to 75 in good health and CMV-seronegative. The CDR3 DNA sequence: TGTGCCTGGGGGACCGGGACAGGGCCCGGGGAGCTGTTTTTT. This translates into CAWGTGTGPGELFF.